The entry below gives a single T cell receptor beta chain sequence along with its context. Its matching antigen is unknown. The data stem from a study of shared clonotypes between healthy human individuals. Whole-study context: Donors, aged 18 to 49, were a couple of women and a few men. Whole-study results and caveats: Rarefaction revealed incomplete sorted-subset sequencing despite large depth.

The material for each subset, its genomic DNA, was split evenly across several immunoSEQ plates. Sequencing used immunoSEQ multiplex PCR; TCRdb keeps in-frame clones, though not all of them. The sample carries 700,000 to 950,000 clones, 90% to 97% recorded once. CD45RO negativity and positive selection for CCR7 defined naive CD8 cells, a population that excluded terminally differentiated effector memory CD45RA+ cells. V lost 5 bases and J lost 0, with 20 bases in between. Germline V gives CDR1 MNHEY, CDR2 SMNVEV (reference sequence). The CDR3 runs to 17 residues. The source is a man aged 25 to 45 in good health. V usage is TRBV27 and J usage is TRBJ2-7; possibly TRBD2 for D (6 bases). Sample: naive CD8+ T cells sorted from blood. The CDR3 nucleotides read TGTGCCAGCAGTATTTGGGACTCTCAAAGAAGCTCCTACGAGCAGTACTTC. It is translated as CASSIWDSQRSSYEQYF.